Shown below are 9 T cell receptor beta chains from a single sample sequenced in a study of follicular helper T cells after annual influenza vaccination. Sequencing used immunoSEQ multiplex PCR; TCRdb keeps in-frame clones, though not all of them. The data contain approximately 30,000 clones, around 80% of them seen just once; the ten biggest clones take up about 1.2%. The sample's time point: 2014-2015 season, pre-vaccination. Material: CXCR5+ CD38- circulating T follicular helper cells from blood, obtained on the day of influenza vaccination. Subset noted: circulating Tfh, non-naive CD4+CXCR5+PD-1+ (ICOS+CD38+ or ICOS-CD38-). Every receptor here comes from an adult who received the influenza vaccine.

The J gene is TRBJ2-5, the V gene TRBV6-5, with TRBD2 matching over 7 bases. Germline V gives CDR1 MNHEY, CDR2 SVGAGI. The CDR3 consists of 15 residues. V trimming: 2 bases; J trimming: 3 bases; junction bases outside the gene matches: 6. The CDR3 DNA sequence: TGTGCCAGCAGTTACCTCCAGCGGGGTAAAGAGACCCAGTACTTC. This encodes CASSYLQRGKETQYF.

The J gene is TRBJ2-7, the V gene TRBV18; D gene ambiguous. The germline CDR1 and CDR2 sequences are KGHSH and LQKENI. The CDR3 covers 13 residues. V lost 1 base and J lost 5, with 9 bases in between. CDR3 bases: TGTGCCAGCTCACCACTAGACTTCGACGAGCAGTACTTC. Its translation is CASSPLDFDEQYF. Full variable domain (rest looked up from reference TRBV18 and TRBJ2-7): NAGVMQNPRHLVRRRGQEARLRCSPMKGHSHVYWYRQLPEEGLKFMVYLQKENIIDESGMPKERFSAEFPKEGPSILRIQQVVRGDSAAYFCASSPLDFDEQYFGPGTRLTVT.

This clone is a singleton in its sample. The rearrangement uses TRBV5-4 and TRBJ2-2; 10 bases line up with TRBD2. The CDR3 spans 15 residues. Trimming at V came to 2 bases and at J to 7 bases, leaving 5 bases not matched to a gene. Germline V gene sequence: CDR1 SGHNT, CDR2 YYREEE (reference sequence). The CDR3 DNA reads TGTGCCAGCAGCTTTTCTAGCGGGGGAATCGGGGAGCTGTTTTTT. Its protein is CASSFSSGGIGELFF.

V usage is TRBV25-1 and J usage is TRBJ1-2, with TRBD1 matching 8 bases. The CDR3 contains 14 residues. V gave up 0 bases and J gave up 7 bases; unmatched junction bases: 4. CDR1 and CDR2 (germline): MGHDK, SYGVNS. The CDR3 sequence: CASSEYSQGAGYTF. The CDR3 region has the DNA TGTGCCAGCAGTGAATATTCCCAGGGGGCTGGCTACACCTTC.

CDR3 sequence reads: CASSSGSPADEKLFF. In DNA form, the CDR3 reads TGCGCCAGCAGCTCAGGGTCACCCGCGGATGAAAAACTGTTTTTT. The gene calls are TRBV5-1 and TRBJ1-4; D perhaps matches TRBD1 (5 bases). The CDR3 is 15 residues long. The V end lost 3 bases, the J end lost 6 bases, and 15 bases lay between the germline ends. Per germline, CDR1 SGHRS and CDR2 YFSETQ.

The gene calls are TRBV5-1 and TRBJ2-7, with 10 bases identical to TRBD2. CDR3 length equals 16 residues. Per the germline V gene, CDR1 is SGHRS and CDR2 is YFSETQ. V trimming: 4 bases; J trimming: 6 bases; junction bases outside the gene matches: 13. The DNA for the CDR3 is TGCGCCAGCAGCGTAGTTCCTAGCGGGAGTGGCAGCGAGCAGTACTTC. Amino acid sequence: CASSVVPSGSGSEQYF.

V is TRBV19 and J is TRBJ1-1; D unresolved. V shed 2 bases and J shed 2 bases, with 12 bases lying between them. Germline CDR1 LNHDA, CDR2 SQIVND (reference sequence). This CDR3 has 15 amino acids. The CDR3 loop is CASSITIRTNTEAFF. The CDR3 nucleotides are TGTGCCAGTAGTATAACAATCCGCACCAACACTGAAGCTTTCTTT.

Here the CDR3 reads CASQKYSSYEQYF. The CDR3 DNA sequence: TGTGCCAGCCAGAAATACAGCTCCTACGAGCAGTACTTC. The chain is built from TRBV7-2 and TRBJ2-7; no reliable D call. This CDR3 has 13 amino acids. Germline CDR1 is SGHTA and CDR2 is FQGNSA. Trimming cost V 8 bases and J 0 bases, with 11 bases left between them.

The chain has TRBV6-1 and TRBJ2-1; TRBD2 matches 7 bases. The CDR3 is 15 amino acids. The V segment lost 6 bases and the J segment 4 bases; nucleotides outside the gene matches: 9. CDR1 and CDR2 (germline): MNHNS, SASEGT. The chain's CDR3 is CASSKSGTNYNEQFF. For the CDR3, the DNA is TGTGCCAGCAGCAAGAGCGGGACCAATTACAATGAGCAGTTCTTC.